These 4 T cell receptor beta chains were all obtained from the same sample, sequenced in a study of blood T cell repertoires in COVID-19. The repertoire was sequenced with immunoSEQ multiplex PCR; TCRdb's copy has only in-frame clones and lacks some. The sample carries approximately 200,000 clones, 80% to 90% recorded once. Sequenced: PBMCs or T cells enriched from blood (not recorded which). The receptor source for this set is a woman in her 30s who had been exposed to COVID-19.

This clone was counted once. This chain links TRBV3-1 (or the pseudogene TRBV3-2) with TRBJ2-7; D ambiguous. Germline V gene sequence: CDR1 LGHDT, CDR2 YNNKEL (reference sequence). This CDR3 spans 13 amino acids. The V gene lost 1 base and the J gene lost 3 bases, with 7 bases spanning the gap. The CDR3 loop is CASSQVAGYEQYF. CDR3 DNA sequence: TGTGCCAGCAGCCAAGTAGCCGGCTACGAGCAGTACTTC.

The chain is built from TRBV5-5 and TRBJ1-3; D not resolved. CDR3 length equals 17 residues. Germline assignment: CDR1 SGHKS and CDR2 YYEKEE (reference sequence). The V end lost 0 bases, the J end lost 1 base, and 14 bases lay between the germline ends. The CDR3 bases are TGTGCCAGCAGCTTGGCCGGCGGACTTATATCTGGAAACACCATATATTTT. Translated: CASSLAGGLISGNTIYF. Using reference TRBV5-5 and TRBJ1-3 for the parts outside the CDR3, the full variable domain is DAGVTQSPTHLIKTRGQQVTLRCSPISGHKSVSWYQQVLGQGPQFIFQYYEKEERGRGNFPDRFSARQFPNYSSELNVNALLLGDSALYLCASSLAGGLISGNTIYFGEGSWLTVV.

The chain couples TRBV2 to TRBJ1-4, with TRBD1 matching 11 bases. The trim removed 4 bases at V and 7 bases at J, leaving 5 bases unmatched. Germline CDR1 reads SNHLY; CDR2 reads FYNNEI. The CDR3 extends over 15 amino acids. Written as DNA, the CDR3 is TGTGCCAGCAGTGGTCCCGGGACAGGGGGTGAAAAACTGTTTTTT. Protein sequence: CASSGPGTGGEKLFF.

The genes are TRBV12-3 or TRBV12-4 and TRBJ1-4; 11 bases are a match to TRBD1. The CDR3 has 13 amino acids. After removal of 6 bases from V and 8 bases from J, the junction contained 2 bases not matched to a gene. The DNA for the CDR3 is TGTGCCAGCAGAGGGACAGGGGGAGAAAAACTGTTTTTT. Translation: CASRGTGGEKLFF.